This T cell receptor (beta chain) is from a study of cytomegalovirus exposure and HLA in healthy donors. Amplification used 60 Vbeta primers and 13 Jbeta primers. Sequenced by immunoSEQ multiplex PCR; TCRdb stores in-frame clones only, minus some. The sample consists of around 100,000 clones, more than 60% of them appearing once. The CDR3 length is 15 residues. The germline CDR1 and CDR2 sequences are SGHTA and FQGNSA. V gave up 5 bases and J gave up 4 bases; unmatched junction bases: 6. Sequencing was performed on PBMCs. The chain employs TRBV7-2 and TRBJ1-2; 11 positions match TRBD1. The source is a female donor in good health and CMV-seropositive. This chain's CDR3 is CASSPGQGASYGYTF. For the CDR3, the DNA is TGTGCCAGCAGCCCCGGACAGGGGGCTTCCTATGGCTACACCTTC.